Listed below are T cell receptor beta chains from one sample, sequenced in a study of CD8 T cells in Susac syndrome. MiXCR, applied by TCRdb to the immunoSEQ multiplex PCR reads, yields one record per CDR3 protein. The sample gives almost 450,000 distinct CDR3 sequences, approximately 85% of which show up once; about 0.12% is in the top ten. The material sequenced was CD8+ T cells from PBMCs. These receptors were taken from a human donor with multiple sclerosis. Each CDR3 is given with its conserved first and last residue. The order of the fields is clone size, V gene, J gene, D gene, CDR3 protein, CDR3 DNA. D genes are given only for firm matches. Clone size is given for some rows only: seen once, a few or many times, or a class if the clone is expanded.

-	TRBV6-2/TRBV6-3	TRBJ2-7	TRBD2	CASSKLAGGPLYEQYF	TGTGCCAGCAGTAAACTAGCGGGAGGGCCCTTGTACGAGCAGTACTTC
-	TRBV5-1	TRBJ1-1	TRBD1	CASSFISGGPDQNTEAFF	TGCGCCAGCAGCTTTATCTCAGGGGGCCCCGACCAGAACACTGAAGCTTTCTTT
-	TRBV6-1	TRBJ2-7	TRBD1	CASSDPTDRGFTYEQYF	TGTGCCAGCAGTGACCCAACGGACAGGGGGTTCACCTACGAGCAGTACTTC
-	TRBV27	TRBJ2-1	-	CASSASGSLLYNDQFF	TGTGCCAGCAGTGCTTCCGGGAGCCTCCTCTACAATGATCAGTTCTTC
-	TRBV10-3	TRBJ2-3	-	CAISDSTSTDTQYF	TGTGCCATCAGTGACTCAACTAGCACAGATACGCAGTATTTT
-	TRBV9	TRBJ2-5	-	CASSSHDRSQETQYF	TGTGCCAGCAGCTCCCACGACAGAAGTCAAGAGACCCAGTACTTC
-	TRBV6-1	TRBJ1-1	TRBD1	CASSFGQDTEAFF	TGTGCCAGCAGTTTCGGACAGGACACTGAAGCTTTCTTT
-	TRBV7-8	TRBJ2-5	-	CASSLQLSETQYF	TGTGCCAGCAGCTTACAGTTATCTGAGACCCAGTACTTC
-	TRBV5-1	TRBJ1-6	-	CASSPGSGANSPLHF	TGCGCCAGCAGCCCCGGATCCGGGGCTAATTCACCCCTCCACTTT
-	TRBV28	TRBJ1-5	-	CASSLGSELGNQPQHF	TGTGCCAGCAGTTTAGGCAGCGAACTCGGCAATCAGCCCCAGCATTTT
-	TRBV18	TRBJ1-1	-	CASSPGEMNTEAFF	TGTGCCAGCTCACCGGGCGAAATGAACACTGAAGCTTTCTTT
-	TRBV4-1	TRBJ2-7	-	CASSQDGALYEQYF	TGCGCCAGCAGCCAAGATGGGGCACTCTACGAGCAGTACTTC
-	TRBV2	TRBJ1-5	-	CASIEGTGNQPQHF	TGTGCCAGCATAGAGGGAACGGGCAATCAGCCCCAGCATTTT
-	TRBV27	TRBJ1-2	-	CASSLRLPGNYGYTF	TGTGCCAGCAGCCTACGGCTTCCGGGGAACTATGGCTACACCTTC
-	TRBV13	TRBJ2-1	-	CASSFTQQGNNEQFF	TGTGCCAGCAGCTTTACCCAACAGGGTAACAATGAGCAGTTCTTC
-	TRBV2	TRBJ1-1	-	CASSESNVGIEAFF	TGTGCCAGCAGTGAAAGTAACGTGGGGATTGAAGCTTTCTTT
-	TRBV30	TRBJ1-3	-	CAWSGGITGNTIYF	TGTGCCTGGAGTGGGGGGATAACTGGAAACACCATATATTTT
-	TRBV11-2	TRBJ2-7	-	CASSLWAWKDRAYEQYF	TGTGCCAGCAGCCTTTGGGCTTGGAAGGACAGAGCCTACGAGCAGTACTTC
-	TRBV7-3	TRBJ2-7	-	CASSLTEGGYEQYF	TGTGCCAGCAGCTTAACGGAAGGGGGGTACGAGCAGTACTTC
-	TRBV4-1	TRBJ2-7	-	CASSQEEGSDEQYF	TGCGCCAGCAGCCAAGAAGAAGGGTCAGACGAGCAGTACTTC
-	TRBV30	TRBJ2-7	TRBD1	CAWSVGTGADEQYF	TGTGCCTGGAGTGTCGGTACAGGGGCCGACGAGCAGTACTTC
-	TRBV19	TRBJ2-1	-	CASSPGGPSYNEQFF	TGTGCCAGTAGTCCCGGGGGGCCCTCCTACAATGAGCAGTTCTTC
-	TRBV20-1	TRBJ2-7	TRBD1	CSASVGQGYEQYF	TGCAGTGCTAGTGTGGGACAGGGCTACGAGCAGTACTTC
-	TRBV7-2	TRBJ2-1	TRBD2	CASSHPPAGAGSEQFF	TGTGCCAGCAGCCACCCTCCAGCGGGAGCTGGGAGTGAGCAGTTCTTC
-	TRBV6-1	TRBJ1-6	-	CASSEAATQNSPLHF	TGTGCCAGCAGTGAAGCGGCGACACAGAATTCACCCCTCCACTTT
-	TRBV25-1	TRBJ1-3	-	CASSELGESGNTIYF	TGTGCCAGCAGTGAATTAGGTGAATCTGGAAACACCATATATTTT
once	TRBV27	TRBJ2-1	-	CASSLSGSGGLYNEQFF	TGTGCCAGCAGTTTATCGGGGTCCGGGGGCCTCTACAATGAGCAGTTCTTC
-	TRBV5-1	TRBJ1-4	-	CASSPGQVTNEKLFF	TGCGCCAGCAGCCCCGGCCAAGTAACTAATGAAAAACTGTTTTTT
-	TRBV15	TRBJ2-7	-	CATSRDLGKRLEQYF	TGTGCCACCAGCAGAGATTTGGGCAAAAGGCTCGAGCAGTACTTC
-	TRBV19	TRBJ2-7	TRBD2	CASREREGPLEQYF	TGTGCCAGTAGGGAGCGGGAGGGCCCTCTCGAGCAGTACTTC
once	TRBV12-3/TRBV12-4	TRBJ2-2	TRBD2	CASMEREGPGVLFF	TGTGCCAGCATGGAGCGGGAGGGGCCCGGGGTTCTGTTTTTT
-	TRBV9	TRBJ2-3	-	CASSAHGVLTDTQYF	TGTGCCAGCAGCGCCCACGGGGTGCTCACAGATACGCAGTATTTT